This T cell receptor beta chain was sequenced for a study of blood T cell repertoires in COVID-19. Authors' processing steps: Researchers report that nucleated cell counts were estimated from reference gene primer amplification. Sequencing was performed with immunoSEQ multiplex PCR; in TCRdb, only in-frame clones are kept and a portion is missing. Clone size and the V and J calls come from that table; the DNA yielded D and trimming. The data show about 250,000 clones, with around 88% seen just once and approximately 1.3% held by the top ten. This CDR3 is built from 14 residues. V was clipped by 2 bases and J by 6 bases; unmatched bases: 5. Looked up from germline, CDR1 is ENHRY and CDR2 is SYGVKD.

This clonotype originated in a man of 80 years or more with acute or convalescent COVID-19. The chain uses TRBV10-3 and TRBJ2-3, with 7 bases fitting TRBD1. Material for sequencing was peripheral blood. CDR3 nucleotide sequence: TGTGCCATCAGTGAGCGACAGGGAAGGGATACGCAGTATTTT. Protein product: CAISERQGRDTQYF.